The 12 T cell receptor beta chains below come from one sample, sequenced in a study of PD-1 blockade in classical Hodgkin lymphoma. All patients experienced relapse after autologous stem cell transplantation, and brentuximab vedotin exposure was variable. With magnetic negative selection, CD4+ T cells were purified from PBMCs that had been thawed. Assay: immunoSEQ multiplex PCR; the TCRdb copy retains only in-frame clones and omits some. The sample shows about 9,100 clones, 74% of them seen only once. The material was CD4+ T cells from blood, obtained at baseline. These receptors came from a human donor with classical Hodgkin lymphoma.

The rearrangement joins TRBV25-1 to TRBJ1-1; no clear D gene. V lost 1 base, J lost 4 bases, and 13 bases lay in between. The CDR3 extends over 15 amino acids. CDR1 is MGHDK, CDR2 SYGVNS, per germline. The CDR3, as DNA: TGTGCCAGCAGTGAATCGGGCGTCGGTCGCACTGAAGCTTTCTTT. The encoded protein is CASSESGVGRTEAFF.

This chain uses TRBV28 with TRBJ1-2; 12 nucleotides align to TRBD1. Per germline, CDR1 MDHEN and CDR2 SYDVKM. J lost 7 bases, V lost 4 bases, and 7 bases had no gene match. There are 15 residues in the CDR3. CDR3 protein: CASSWGQGARVGYTF. In DNA, the CDR3 is TGTGCCAGCAGTTGGGGACAGGGGGCGAGAGTTGGCTACACCTTC.

In this sample, this clone turned up a few times. V gene TRBV2 combines with J gene TRBJ2-1; D ambiguous. The CDR3 contains 11 residues. CDR1 is SNHLY and CDR2 is FYNNEI in the germline V gene. V was trimmed by 8 bases and J by 1 base, leaving 3 bases between them. The CDR3 spells CASGSYNEQFF. The CDR3, as DNA: TGTGCCAGCGGATCCTACAATGAGCAGTTCTTC.

The rearrangement uses TRBV6-1 and TRBJ1-4; D possibly corresponds to TRBD1 (5 bases). CDR1 is MNHNS, CDR2 SASEGT, per germline. CDR3 size: 15 residues. V was shortened by 6 bases and J by 7 bases, with 18 bases between the two germline ends. The CDR3 here is CASRNGIGAGEKLFF. The CDR3 coding sequence is TGTGCCAGCAGAAATGGAATAGGGGCCGGTGAAAAACTGTTTTTT.

The chain has TRBV6-5 and TRBJ1-2; 8 bases agree with TRBD1. Per the germline V gene, CDR1 is MNHEY and CDR2 is SVGAGI. Trimming cost V 4 bases and J 7 bases; bases outside gene matches: 8. The CDR3 length is 14 residues. This chain's CDR3 is CASSWQGAVSGYTF. CDR3 nucleotide sequence: TGTGCCAGCAGTTGGCAGGGGGCTGTGAGTGGCTACACCTTC.

The V and J genes are TRBV4-1 and TRBJ2-5; TRBD1 matches at 8 bases. The CDR3 covers 15 residues. Germline V gene sequence: CDR1 MGHRA, CDR2 YSYEKL. V lost 0 bases to trimming and J lost 11 bases; unmatched junction nucleotides: 11. CDR3 sequence reads: CASSQDIARGREQYF. CDR3 bases: TGCGCCAGCAGCCAAGATATCGCCAGGGGGCGAGAGCAGTACTTC.

The chain joins TRBV15 to TRBJ1-5, with unresolved D. CDR1 and CDR2 (germline): LNHNV, YYDKDF (reference sequence). CDR3 size: 16 residues. Deletions cut 5 bases from V and 2 bases from J, with 16 bases between. The CDR3 loop is CATSPGQGRGNQPQHF. In DNA, the CDR3 is TGTGCCACCAGCCCCGGCCAAGGGCGAGGCAATCAGCCCCAGCATTTT. The entire variable domain, with the rest obtained from reference TRBV15 and TRBJ1-5, is as follows: DAMVIQNPRYQVTQFGKPVTLSCSQTLNHNVMYWYQQKSSQAPKLLFHYYDKDFNNEADTPDNFQSRRPNTSFCFLDIRSPGLGDTAMYLCATSPGQGRGNQPQHFGDGTRLSIL.

The V and J genes are TRBV19 and TRBJ1-5; TRBD1 is a possible D gene (5 bases). The CDR3 runs to 15 residues. In germline, CDR1 is LNHDA, CDR2 SQIVND (reference sequence). Trimming cost V 7 bases and J 7 bases, with 20 bases left between them. CDR3 protein: CASNPQELWGQPQHF. CDR3 bases: TGTGCCAGTAACCCACAGGAACTGTGGGGACAGCCCCAGCATTTT.

The chain is built from TRBV20-1 and TRBJ1-1, with a tentative D call TRBD1 (5 bases). CDR3 length: 11 residues. Germline CDR1 reads DFQATT; CDR2 reads SNEGSKA (reference sequence). CDR3 region: CRGESDTEAFF. As DNA, the CDR3 is TGCAGGGGGGAAAGTGACACTGAAGCTTTCTTT.

There are a few counts of this clone. This chain joins TRBV19 and TRBJ2-7, with D unclear. The CDR3 contains 13 residues. CDR1 LNHDA and CDR2 SQIVND come from the germline V gene (reference sequence). V was cut by 1 base and J by 3 bases, with 7 bases left in between. The CDR3 DNA sequence: TGTGCCAGTAGTATAGGGTCCGTCTACGAGCAGTACTTC. Translating gives CASSIGSVYEQYF.

V is TRBV28 and J is TRBJ1-1; tentative D call: TRBD1 (6 bases). From germline, CDR1 is MDHEN and CDR2 SYDVKM. V was trimmed by 3 bases and J by 4 bases, leaving 18 bases between them. The CDR3 runs 16 residues. The CDR3 coding sequence is TGTGCCAGCAGTTTGTATCAGGGGTTCGGGAGCACTGAAGCTTTCTTT. The encoded protein is CASSLYQGFGSTEAFF. Supplemented by reference TRBV28 and TRBJ1-1, the full variable domain reads DVKVTQSSRYLVKRTGEKVFLECVQDMDHENMFWYRQDPGLGLRLIYFSYDVKMKEKGDIPEGYSVSREKKERFSLILESASTNQTSMYLCASSLYQGFGSTEAFFGQGTRLTVV.

The sample holds one count of this clone. The rearrangement joins TRBV11-2 to TRBJ2-2, with 14 bases matching TRBD2. V trimming: 6 bases; J trimming: 7 bases; junction bases outside the gene matches: 7. In germline, CDR1 is SGHAT, CDR2 FQNNGV. This CDR3 contains 16 residues. The DNA for the CDR3 is TGTGCCAGCAGGAAACCGGGACTAGCGGGAGTCGGGGAGCTGTTTTTT. It yields the protein CASRKPGLAGVGELFF.